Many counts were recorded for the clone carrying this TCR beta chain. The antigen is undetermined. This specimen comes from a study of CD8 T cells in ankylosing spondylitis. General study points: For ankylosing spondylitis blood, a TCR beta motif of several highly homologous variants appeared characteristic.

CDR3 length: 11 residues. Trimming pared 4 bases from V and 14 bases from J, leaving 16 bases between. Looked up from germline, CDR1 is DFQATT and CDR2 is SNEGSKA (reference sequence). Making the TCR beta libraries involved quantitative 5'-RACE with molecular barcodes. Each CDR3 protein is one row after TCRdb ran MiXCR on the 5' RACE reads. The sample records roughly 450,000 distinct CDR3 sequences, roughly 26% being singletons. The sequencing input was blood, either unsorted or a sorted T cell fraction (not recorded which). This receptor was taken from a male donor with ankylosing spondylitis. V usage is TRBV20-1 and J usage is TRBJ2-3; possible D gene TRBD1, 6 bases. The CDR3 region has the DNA TGCAGTGCTATAAACAGGGTGGGTCTGTATTTT. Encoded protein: CSAINRVGLYF.